The 2 T cell receptor beta chains presented below share a single source sample, sequenced in a study of T cells in Graves' hyperthyroidism and ophthalmopathy. RNA transcripts served as the template for amplifying TCR beta CDR3 regions. The HTBI primer set served for first-round RT-PCR of the TCR CDR3. One entry per CDR3 protein results from TCRdb running MiXCR on the multiplex PCR reads. The repertoire holds about 59,000 distinct CDR3 sequences, with 53% as singletons. Material: blood. All receptors derive from a woman aged 55-69 years with Graves' ophthalmopathy.

In this sample, this clonotype turned up many times. The rearrangement joins TRBV7-8 to TRBJ2-4, with a tentative D call TRBD2 (5 bases). Per germline, CDR1 SGHVS and CDR2 FQNEAQ. Trimming pared 0 bases from V and 7 bases from J, leaving 7 bases between. This CDR3 has 13 amino acids. The CDR3 DNA is TGTGCCAGCAGCTTAGCGGGCGGGAACATTCAGTACTTC. The encoded protein is CASSLAGGNIQYF.

Remarks on this clonotype: A single base separates this from a much larger clone, so it may be a read error. The chain has TRBV5-5 and TRBJ2-6, with D perhaps TRBD1 or TRBD2 (5 bases each). The CDR3 contains 17 residues. Germline lookup yields CDR1 SGHKS and CDR2 YYEKEE (reference sequence). CDR3 amino acids: CASSLSRVSPGANVPTF. The CDR3 coding sequence is TGTGCCAGCAGCTTAAGTCGGGTGTCTCCCGGGGCCAACGTCCCGACTTTC.